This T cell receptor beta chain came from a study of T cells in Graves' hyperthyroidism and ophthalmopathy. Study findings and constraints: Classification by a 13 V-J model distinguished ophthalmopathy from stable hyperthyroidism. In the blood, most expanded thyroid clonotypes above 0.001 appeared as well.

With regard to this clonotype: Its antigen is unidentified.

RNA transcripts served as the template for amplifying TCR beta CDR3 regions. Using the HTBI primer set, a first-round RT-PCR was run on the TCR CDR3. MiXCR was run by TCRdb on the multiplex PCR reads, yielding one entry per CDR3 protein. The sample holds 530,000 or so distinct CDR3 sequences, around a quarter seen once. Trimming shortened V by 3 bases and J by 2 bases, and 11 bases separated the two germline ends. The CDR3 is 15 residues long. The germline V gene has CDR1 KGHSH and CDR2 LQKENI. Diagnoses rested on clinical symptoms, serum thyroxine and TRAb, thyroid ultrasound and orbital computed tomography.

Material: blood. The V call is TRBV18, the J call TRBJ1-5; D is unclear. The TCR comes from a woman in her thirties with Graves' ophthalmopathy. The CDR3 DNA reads TGTGCCAGCTCACCGCCAGGTGAGGGCAATCAGCCCCAGCATTTT. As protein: CASSPPGEGNQPQHF.